The rows below give T cell receptor beta chains drawn from one sample of a study of CD8+CD57+ T cells in acquired aplastic anemia. In TCRdb, the reads were re-called with MiXCR into one record per CDR3 protein. The data hold about 180,000 distinct CDR3 sequences, with roughly 50% observed a single time. The sample comprised sorted CD4+, CD8+, or CD8+CD57+ T cells (not recorded which) from PBMCs. The receptors here all came from a human donor with aplastic anemia. Each CDR3 is given with its conserved first and last residue. Fields, in order: D gene, J gene, clone size, V gene, CDR3 DNA, CDR3 protein. A D gene is named only where the DNA matches it firmly. Clone size is not always given. Where it is, it says once, few, many or a class for expanded clones.

. TRBJ1-2 many TRBV5-5 TGTGCCAGCAGCGTGAGCCACAGGGAAATTGACTATGGCTACACCTTC CASSVSHREIDYGYTF
TRBD1 TRBJ2-5 . TRBV5-8 TGTGCCAGCAGCGGGGACAGGGAAAGGGCCCAGTACTTC CASSGDRERAQYF
. TRBJ1-3 . TRBV5-1 TGCGCCAGCAGCTTCCTACCTCCGGGAGCTGCCTTGATAGGAAACACCATATATTTT CASSFLPPGAALIGNTIYF
. TRBJ1-5 . TRBV2 TGTGCCAGCAGTTTGAATGCTCAGCCCCAGCATTTT CASSLNAQPQHF
TRBD2 TRBJ2-7 many TRBV6-1 TGTGCCAGCAGTGTCCCGGAGCGGGGTTTCTCCTACGAGCAGTACTTC CASSVPERGFSYEQYF
. TRBJ2-1 . TRBV20-1 TGCAGTGCTAGCCTGGGTATAGGGGATAGTAAGCAGTTCTTC CSASLGIGDSKQFF
. TRBJ2-2 . TRBV29-1 TGCAGCGTTCAGAGGGCCGGGGAGCTGTTTTTT CSVQRAGELFF
. TRBJ2-5 . TRBV6-5 TGTGCCAGCAGTAATCTAGCGCCCGAGACCCAGTACTTC CASSNLAPETQYF
. TRBJ1-2 . TRBV5-4 TGTGCCAGCAGGCACCAGGGTGCTGATAGCTACACCTTC CASRHQGADSYTF
TRBD1 TRBJ1-1 . TRBV20-1 TGCAGTGGGGTACAGGGGGCAGGGACTGAAGCTTTCTTT CSGVQGAGTEAFF
. TRBJ1-6 few TRBV24-1 TGTGCCACCAGTGTTGTTCCGGGGAATAATTCACCCCTCCACTTT CATSVVPGNNSPLHF
. TRBJ1-2 . TRBV19 TGTGCCAGTAGAACTCCCCAGGGACCCTATGGCTACACCTTC CASRTPQGPYGYTF
. TRBJ2-7 . TRBV5-6 TGTGCCAGCAGCTCCTGGGACCTCGCCTACGAGCAGTACTTC CASSSWDLAYEQYF
. TRBJ1-2 many TRBV6-1 TGTGCCAGCAGTGAAACACCCGGGACGAGTTATGGCTACACCTTC CASSETPGTSYGYTF
. TRBJ1-6 few TRBV10-3 TGTGCCATCAAAGGCAGGGATAATTCACCCCTCCACTTT CAIKGRDNSPLHF
TRBD2 TRBJ2-7 many TRBV5-6 TGTGCCAGCAGCACCTTGACTAGCGGGGGCCACGAGCAGTACTTC CASSTLTSGGHEQYF
TRBD1 TRBJ2-5 . TRBV12-3/TRBV12-4 TGTGCCAGCAGCCCAGACAGGGGGTGGGAGACCCAGTACTTC CASSPDRGWETQYF